This T cell receptor beta chain was identified during a study of blood T cell repertoires in COVID-19. Study at large: The United States, Italy and Spain supplied acute and convalescent COVID-19 samples. Sample material is recorded as cDNA or gDNA derived from T cells, B-cell-depleted T cells, or PBMCs.

In the study's own analysis: The assay estimated nucleated cells by amplifying reference gene primers. Data came from immunoSEQ multiplex PCR; TCRdb stores just in-frame clones and leaves some out. Clone size and V and J calls were adopted from that table, with D and trimming inferred from the DNA. The sample lists around 97,000 clones; around four fifths were seen once. The sequenced sample consisted of peripheral blood. The TCR originated in a human donor in a cohort sampled during active COVID-19.

CDR3 residues: CASSQGGSGNRSPLHF. CDR3 nucleotides: TGTGCCAGCAGCCAAGGAGGTTCAGGGAATCGATCACCCCTCCACTTT. The genes are TRBV3-1 (or the pseudogene TRBV3-2) and TRBJ1-6, with TRBD1 as a possible D gene (5 bases). Germline V gene data show CDR1 as LGHDT and CDR2 as YNNKEL (reference sequence). This CDR3 contains 16 residues. V lost 1 base and J 10 bases, leaving 17 bases between the germline ends.